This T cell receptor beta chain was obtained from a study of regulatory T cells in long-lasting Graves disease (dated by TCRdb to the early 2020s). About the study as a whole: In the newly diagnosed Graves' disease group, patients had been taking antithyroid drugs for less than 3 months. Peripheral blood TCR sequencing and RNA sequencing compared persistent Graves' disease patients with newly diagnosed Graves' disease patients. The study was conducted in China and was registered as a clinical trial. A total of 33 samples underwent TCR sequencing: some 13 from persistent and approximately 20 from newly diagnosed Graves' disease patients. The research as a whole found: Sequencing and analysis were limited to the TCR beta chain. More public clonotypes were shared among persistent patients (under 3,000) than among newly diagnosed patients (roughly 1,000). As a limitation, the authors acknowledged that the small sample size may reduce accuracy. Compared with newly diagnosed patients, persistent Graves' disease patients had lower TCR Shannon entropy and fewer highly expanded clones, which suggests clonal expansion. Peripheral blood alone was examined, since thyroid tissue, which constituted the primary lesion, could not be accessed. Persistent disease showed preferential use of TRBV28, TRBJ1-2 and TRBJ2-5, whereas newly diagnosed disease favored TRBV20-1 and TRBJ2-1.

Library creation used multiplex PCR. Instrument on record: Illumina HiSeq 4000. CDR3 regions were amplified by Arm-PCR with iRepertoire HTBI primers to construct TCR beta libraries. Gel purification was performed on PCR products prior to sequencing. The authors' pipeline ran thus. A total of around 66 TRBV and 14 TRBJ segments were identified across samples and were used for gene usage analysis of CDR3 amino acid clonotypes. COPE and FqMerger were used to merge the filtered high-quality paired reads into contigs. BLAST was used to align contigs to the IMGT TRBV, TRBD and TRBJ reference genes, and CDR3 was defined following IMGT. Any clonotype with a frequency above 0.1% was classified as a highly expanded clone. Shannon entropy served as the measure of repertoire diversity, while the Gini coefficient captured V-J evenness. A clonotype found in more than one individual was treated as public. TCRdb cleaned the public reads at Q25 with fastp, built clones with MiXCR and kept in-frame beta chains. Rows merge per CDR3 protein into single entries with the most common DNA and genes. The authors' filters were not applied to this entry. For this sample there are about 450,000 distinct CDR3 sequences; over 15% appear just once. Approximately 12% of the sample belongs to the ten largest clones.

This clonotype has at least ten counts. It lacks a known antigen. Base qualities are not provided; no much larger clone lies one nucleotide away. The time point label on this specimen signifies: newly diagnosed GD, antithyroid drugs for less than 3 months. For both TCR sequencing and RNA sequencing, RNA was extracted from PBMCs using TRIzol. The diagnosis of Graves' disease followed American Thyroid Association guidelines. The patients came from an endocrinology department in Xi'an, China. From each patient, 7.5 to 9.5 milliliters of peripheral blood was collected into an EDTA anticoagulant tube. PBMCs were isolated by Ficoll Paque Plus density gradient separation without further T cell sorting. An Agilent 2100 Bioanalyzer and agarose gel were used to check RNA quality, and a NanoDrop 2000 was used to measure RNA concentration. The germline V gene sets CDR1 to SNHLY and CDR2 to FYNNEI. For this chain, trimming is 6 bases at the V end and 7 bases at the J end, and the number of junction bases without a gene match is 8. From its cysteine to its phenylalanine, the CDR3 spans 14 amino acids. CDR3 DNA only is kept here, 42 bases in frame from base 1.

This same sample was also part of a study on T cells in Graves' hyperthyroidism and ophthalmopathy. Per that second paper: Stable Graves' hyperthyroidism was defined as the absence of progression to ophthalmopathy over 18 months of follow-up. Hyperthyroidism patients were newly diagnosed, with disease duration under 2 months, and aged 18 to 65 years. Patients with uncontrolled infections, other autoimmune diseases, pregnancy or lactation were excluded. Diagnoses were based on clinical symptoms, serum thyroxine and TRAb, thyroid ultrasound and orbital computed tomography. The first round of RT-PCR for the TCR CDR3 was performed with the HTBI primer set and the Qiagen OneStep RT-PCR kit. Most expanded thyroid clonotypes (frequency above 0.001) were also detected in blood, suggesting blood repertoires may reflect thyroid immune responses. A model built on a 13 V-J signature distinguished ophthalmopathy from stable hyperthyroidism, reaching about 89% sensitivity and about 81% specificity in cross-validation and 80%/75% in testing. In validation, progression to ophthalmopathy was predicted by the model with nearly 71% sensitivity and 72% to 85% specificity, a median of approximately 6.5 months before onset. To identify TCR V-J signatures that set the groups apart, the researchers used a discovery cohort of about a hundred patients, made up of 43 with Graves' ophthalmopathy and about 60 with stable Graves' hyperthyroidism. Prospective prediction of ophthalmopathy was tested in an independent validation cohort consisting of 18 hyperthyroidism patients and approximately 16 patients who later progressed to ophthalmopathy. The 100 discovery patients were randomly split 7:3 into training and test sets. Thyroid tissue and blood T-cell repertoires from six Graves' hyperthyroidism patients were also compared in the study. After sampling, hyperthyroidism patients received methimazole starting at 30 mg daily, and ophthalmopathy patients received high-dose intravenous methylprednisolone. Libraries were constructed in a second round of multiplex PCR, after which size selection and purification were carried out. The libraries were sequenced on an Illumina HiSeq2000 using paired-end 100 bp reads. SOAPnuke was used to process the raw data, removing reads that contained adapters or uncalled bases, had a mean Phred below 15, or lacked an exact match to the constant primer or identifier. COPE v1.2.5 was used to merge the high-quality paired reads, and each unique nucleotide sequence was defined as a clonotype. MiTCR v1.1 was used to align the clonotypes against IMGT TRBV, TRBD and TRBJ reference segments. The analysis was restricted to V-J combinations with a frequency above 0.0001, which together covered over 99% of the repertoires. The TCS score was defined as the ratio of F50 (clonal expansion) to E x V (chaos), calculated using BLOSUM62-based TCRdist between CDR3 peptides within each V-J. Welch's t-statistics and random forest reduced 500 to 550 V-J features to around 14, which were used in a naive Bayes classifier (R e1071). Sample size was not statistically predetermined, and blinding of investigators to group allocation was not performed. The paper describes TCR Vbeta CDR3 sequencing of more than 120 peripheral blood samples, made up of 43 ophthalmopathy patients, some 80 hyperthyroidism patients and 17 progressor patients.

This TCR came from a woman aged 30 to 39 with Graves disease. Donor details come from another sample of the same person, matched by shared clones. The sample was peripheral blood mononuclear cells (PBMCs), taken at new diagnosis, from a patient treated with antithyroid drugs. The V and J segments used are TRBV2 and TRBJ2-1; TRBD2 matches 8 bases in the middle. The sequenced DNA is TGTGCCAGCAGGCTAGCGGGCTTTGGGAATGAGCAGTTCTTC. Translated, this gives CASRLAGFGNEQFF.